This T cell receptor beta chain was captured by sequencing in a study of T-cell reconstitution after alpha-beta-depleted transplantation in children. This clonotype has only a few counts. V lost 4 bases, J lost 5 bases, and 11 bases lay in between. Germline lookup yields CDR1 MDHEN and CDR2 SYDVKM. CDR3 size: 13 residues. Preparation of the TCRbeta library involved a method that used unique molecular identifiers. One entry per CDR3 protein, called by TCRdb with MiXCR from the PCR reads. The sample gives roughly 500,000 distinct CDR3 sequences, approximately 32% of which show up once; around 2.5% is in the top ten.

Sequenced here: PBMCs from the stem cell graft donor, sampled from the stem cell graft. The rearrangement links TRBV28 to TRBJ2-5; maybe TRBD1 (6 bases). This TCR was sampled from a human donor who donated a stem cell graft to a child with aplastic anemia. The CDR3 protein is CASSSGAVETQYF. The CDR3 DNA reads as TGTGCCAGCAGTTCAGGGGCAGTTGAGACCCAGTACTTC.